This record covers a single T cell receptor (beta chain). CDR3 length: 12 residues. Assay used: immunoSEQ multiplex PCR; TCRdb lists only in-frame clones, some missing. The table lists 150,000 to 200,000 clones, 85% of them singletons, with 2% to 2.5% in the top ten. This entry belongs to a study of cytomegalovirus exposure and HLA in healthy donors. The validation cohort, a group of 130 or so subjects, included the donors and was separate from the roughly 700-subject first cohort. The chain uses TRBV12-2 and TRBJ2-7; the table names TRBD1, a call not compared with the DNA. TRBV12-2 is described as a pseudogene. Sequencing was carried out using PBMCs. The TCR comes from a man under 40 in good health and CMV-seropositive. CDR3 protein: CASRSRAYEQYF. In nucleotides, the CDR3 is TGTGCAAGTCGCTCCAGGGCCTACGAGCAGTACTTC.